The 6 T cell receptor beta chains presented below share a single source sample, sequenced in a study of blood T cell repertoires in COVID-19. Only in-frame clones appear in the TCRdb table, and some are missing; sequencing was by immunoSEQ multiplex PCR. The table lists about 250,000 clones, about 90% of them singletons. The sample was peripheral blood. The receptors come from a man aged 18 to 29 with active or convalescent COVID-19.

This chain joins TRBV6-6 and TRBJ2-1; D perhaps matches TRBD1 (6 bases). V lost 2 bases and J 7 bases, leaving 15 bases between the germline ends. The CDR3 loop spans 15 amino acids. Germline CDR1 is MNHNY and CDR2 is SVGAGI (reference sequence). The CDR3 loop reads CASSYPGTIRNEQFF. The CDR3 DNA follows: TGTGCCAGCAGTTACCCCGGGACAATTCGTAATGAGCAGTTCTTC.

With respect to this clone: The sample holds other DNA sequences that translate to the same CDR3. V is TRBV7-9 and J is TRBJ1-1; no definite D call. Germline values: CDR1 SEHNR, CDR2 FQNEAQ (reference sequence). There are 13 residues in the CDR3. The V end was cut by 2 bases, the J end by 1 base, with 5 bases between. CDR3 DNA sequence: TGTGCCAGCAGCTTATCCAGGAACACTGAAGCTTTCTTT. This gives the protein CASSLSRNTEAFF.

The gene calls are TRBV19 and TRBJ2-1, with TRBD1 identical over 7 bases. This CDR3 comprises 14 residues. The trim removed 5 bases at V and 7 bases at J, leaving 8 bases unmatched. Per germline, CDR1 LNHDA and CDR2 SQIVND (reference sequence). CDR3 sequence (DNA): TGTGCCAGTAGTCACGACAGGGTGAGGAATGAGCAGTTCTTC. It codes for CASSHDRVRNEQFF.

This rearrangement joins TRBV6-5 to TRBJ1-2; D is perhaps TRBD1 (6 bases). The ends were cut back, 6 bases at V and 7 bases at J, with 15 bases in the middle. From germline, CDR1 is MNHEY and CDR2 SVGAGI. The CDR3 extends over 13 amino acids. The CDR3: CASSLERGLGYTF. The CDR3 nucleotides read TGTGCCAGCAGCCTGGAGCGGGGGCTTGGCTACACCTTC.

The chain uses TRBV6-1 and TRBJ2-7; 9 nucleotides align to TRBD1. The CDR3 is made up of 14 amino acids. From germline, CDR1 is MNHNS and CDR2 SASEGT. V was clipped by 3 bases and J by 6 bases; unmatched bases: 6. The CDR3 nucleotides read TGTGCCAGCAGTGAGTGGACAGGGGCGGCCGAGCAGTACTTC. Encoded protein: CASSEWTGAAEQYF.

This clone has at least ten counts. V is TRBV4-3 and J is TRBJ2-7, with TRBD2 matching 9 bases. Germline CDR1 LGHNA, CDR2 YSLEER. The CDR3 totals 15 residues. J lost 3 bases, V lost 1 base, and 4 bases had no gene match. CDR3 residues: CASSQVTSGFYEQYF. The CDR3 coding sequence is TGCGCCAGCAGCCAAGTCACTAGCGGGTTCTACGAGCAGTACTTC.